Detailed here is one TCR beta chain. What it recognizes is unknown. The record originates from a study of shared clonotypes between healthy human individuals. General study points: Shared clonotypes across all four donors exceeded non-shared ones in generation probability. A handful of donors shared about 4.5% of their naive CD4 clonotypes. Generally, estimated richness proved larger in naive subsets than it did in memory subsets.

Sorted-subset replicate PCRs used roughly 210 ng of genomic DNA. This amount corresponded to approximately 30,000 T cell genomes. Profiled with immunoSEQ multiplex PCR; TCRdb holds only in-frame clones, not every one. The table records about 2.3 million clones, approximately 93% of them present only once. V was pared by 7 bases and J by 3 bases, with 9 bases of the junction left unmatched. CDR1 and CDR2 from the germline V gene are SNHLY and FYNNEI. This CDR3 region has 15 residues. The sequence came from a man younger than 30 in good health. Some clones in this sample may be carry-over from other donors' samples. The sequenced sample consisted of naive CD4+ T cells from PBMCs. Subset: CD45RA+ positively selected. The chain employs TRBV2 and TRBJ1-3; 7 nucleotides agree with TRBD1. The CDR3 DNA follows: TGTGCCAGCACTCCGAGGGGGCTGGGTGGAAACACCATATATTTT. Its protein product is CASTPRGLGGNTIYF.